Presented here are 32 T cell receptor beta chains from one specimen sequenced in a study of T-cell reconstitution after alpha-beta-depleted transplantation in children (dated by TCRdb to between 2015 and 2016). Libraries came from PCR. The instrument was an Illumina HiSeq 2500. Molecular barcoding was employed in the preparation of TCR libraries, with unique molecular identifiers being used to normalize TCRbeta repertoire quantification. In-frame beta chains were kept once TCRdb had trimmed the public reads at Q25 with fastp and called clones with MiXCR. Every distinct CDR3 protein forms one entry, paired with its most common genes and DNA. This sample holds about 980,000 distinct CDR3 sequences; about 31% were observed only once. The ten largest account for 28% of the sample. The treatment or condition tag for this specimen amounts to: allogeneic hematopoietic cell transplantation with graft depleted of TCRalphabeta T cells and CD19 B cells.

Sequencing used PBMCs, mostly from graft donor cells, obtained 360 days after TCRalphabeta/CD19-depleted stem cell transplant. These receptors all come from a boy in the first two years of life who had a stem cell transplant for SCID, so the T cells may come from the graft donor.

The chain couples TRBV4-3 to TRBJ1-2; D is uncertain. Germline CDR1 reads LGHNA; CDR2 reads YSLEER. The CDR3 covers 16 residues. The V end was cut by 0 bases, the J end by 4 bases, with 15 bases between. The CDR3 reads CASSQDFQVGSYGYTF. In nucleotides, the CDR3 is TGCGCCAGCAGCCAAGATTTTCAGGTGGGCTCCTATGGCTACACCTTC.

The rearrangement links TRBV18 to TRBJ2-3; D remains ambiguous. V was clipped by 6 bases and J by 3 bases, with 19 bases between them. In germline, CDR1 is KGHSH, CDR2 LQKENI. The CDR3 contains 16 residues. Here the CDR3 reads CASSPLPGLRTDTQYF. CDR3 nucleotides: TGTGCCAGCTCGCCCCTCCCCGGGCTTAGAACAGATACGCAGTATTTT.

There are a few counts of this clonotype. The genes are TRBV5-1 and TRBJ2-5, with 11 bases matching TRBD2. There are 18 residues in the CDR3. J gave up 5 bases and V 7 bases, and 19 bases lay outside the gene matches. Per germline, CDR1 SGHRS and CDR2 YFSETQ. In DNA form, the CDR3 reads TGCGCCAGCTGTACCCAGGGACTAGCGGATACTATACCGGAGACCCAGTACTTC. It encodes CASCTQGLADTIPETQYF.

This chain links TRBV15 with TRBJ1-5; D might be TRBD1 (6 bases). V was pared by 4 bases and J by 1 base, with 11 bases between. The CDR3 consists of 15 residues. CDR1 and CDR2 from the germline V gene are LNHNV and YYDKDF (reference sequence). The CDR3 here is CATSIGGQSNQPQHF. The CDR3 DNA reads TGTGCCACCAGCATCGGGGGGCAAAGCAATCAGCCCCAGCATTTT.

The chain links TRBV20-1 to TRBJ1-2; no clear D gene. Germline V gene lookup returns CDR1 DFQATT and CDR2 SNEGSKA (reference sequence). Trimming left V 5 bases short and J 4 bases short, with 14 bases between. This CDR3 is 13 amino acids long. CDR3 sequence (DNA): TGCAGTGCTCCTGCTGACTTGCCCTATGGCTACACCTTC. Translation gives CSAPADLPYGYTF.

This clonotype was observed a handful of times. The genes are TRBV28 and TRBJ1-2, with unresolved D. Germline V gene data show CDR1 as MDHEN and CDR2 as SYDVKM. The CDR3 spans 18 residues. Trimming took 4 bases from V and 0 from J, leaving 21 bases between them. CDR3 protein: CASSSPGVLAGANYGYTF. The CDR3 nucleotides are TGTGCCAGCAGTTCCCCCGGCGTCCTCGCGGGAGCTAACTATGGCTACACCTTC.

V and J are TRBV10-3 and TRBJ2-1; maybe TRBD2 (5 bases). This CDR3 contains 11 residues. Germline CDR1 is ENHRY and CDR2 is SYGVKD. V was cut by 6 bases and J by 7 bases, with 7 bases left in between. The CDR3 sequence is CAISGVNEQFF. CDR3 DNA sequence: TGTGCCATCAGCGGGGTTAATGAGCAGTTCTTC.

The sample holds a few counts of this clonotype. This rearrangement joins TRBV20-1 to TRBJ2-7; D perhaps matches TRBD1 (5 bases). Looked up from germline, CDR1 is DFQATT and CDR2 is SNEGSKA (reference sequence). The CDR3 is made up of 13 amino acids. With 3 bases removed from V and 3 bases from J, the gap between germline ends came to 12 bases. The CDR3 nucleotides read TGCAGTGCTAGCTACAGGATGGGCTACGAGCAGTACTTC. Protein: CSASYRMGYEQYF.

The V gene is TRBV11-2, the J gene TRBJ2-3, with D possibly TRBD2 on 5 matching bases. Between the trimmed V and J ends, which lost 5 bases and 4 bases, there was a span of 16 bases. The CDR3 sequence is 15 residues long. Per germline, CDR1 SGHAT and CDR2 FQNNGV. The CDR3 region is CASSPRASFADTQYF. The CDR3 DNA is TGTGCCAGCAGCCCTAGGGCTAGCTTTGCAGATACGCAGTATTTT.

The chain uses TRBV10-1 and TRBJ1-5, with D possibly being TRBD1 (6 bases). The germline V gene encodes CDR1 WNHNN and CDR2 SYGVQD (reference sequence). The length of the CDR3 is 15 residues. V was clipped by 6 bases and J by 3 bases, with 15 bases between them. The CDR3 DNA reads TGCGCCAGCAGGAGGGGGGGAGAGGACAATCAGCCCCAGCATTTT. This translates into CASRRGGEDNQPQHF.

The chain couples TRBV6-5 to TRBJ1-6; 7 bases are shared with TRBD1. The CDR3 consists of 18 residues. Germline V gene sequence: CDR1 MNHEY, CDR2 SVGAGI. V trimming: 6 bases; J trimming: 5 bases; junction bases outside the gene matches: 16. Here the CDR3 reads CASRKDRRAFKNNSPLHF. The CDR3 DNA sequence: TGTGCCAGCAGAAAGGACAGGCGAGCTTTCAAAAATAATTCACCCCTCCACTTT.

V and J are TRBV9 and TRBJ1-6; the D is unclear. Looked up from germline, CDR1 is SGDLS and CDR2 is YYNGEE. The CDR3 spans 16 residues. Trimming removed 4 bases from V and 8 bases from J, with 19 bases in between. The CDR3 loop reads CASSLSLAGKDSPLHF. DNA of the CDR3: TGTGCCAGCAGCCTCTCCTTGGCGGGGAAGGATTCACCCCTCCACTTT.

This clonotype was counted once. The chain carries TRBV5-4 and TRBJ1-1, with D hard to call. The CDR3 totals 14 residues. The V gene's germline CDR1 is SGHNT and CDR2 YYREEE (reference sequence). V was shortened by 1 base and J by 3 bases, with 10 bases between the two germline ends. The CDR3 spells CASSLLGSDTEAFF. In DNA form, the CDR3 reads TGTGCCAGCAGCTTGCTGGGGTCGGACACTGAAGCTTTCTTT.

Written as DNA, the CDR3 is TGTGCCAGCAAACCTAGCGGGGACTACACCGGGGAGCTGTTTTTT. It yields the protein CASKPSGDYTGELFF. This chain links TRBV2 with TRBJ2-2; 9 bases match TRBD2. The germline gives CDR1 SNHLY, CDR2 FYNNEI. Germline trimming cut 7 bases from V and 3 bases from J; bases unmatched to any gene: 6. The CDR3 sequence is 15 residues long.

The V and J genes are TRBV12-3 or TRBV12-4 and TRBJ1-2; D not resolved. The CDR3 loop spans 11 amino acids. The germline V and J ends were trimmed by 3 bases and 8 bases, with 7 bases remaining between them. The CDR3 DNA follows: TGTGCCAGCAGTTTCAAGGGAGGCTACACCTTC. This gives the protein CASSFKGGYTF.

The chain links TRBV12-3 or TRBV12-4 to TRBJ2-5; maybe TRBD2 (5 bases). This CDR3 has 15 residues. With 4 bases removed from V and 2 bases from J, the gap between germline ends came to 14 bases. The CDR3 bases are TGTGCCAGCAGTTCCCCTCCGAGGGAGCAAGAGACCCAGTACTTC. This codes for CASSSPPREQETQYF.

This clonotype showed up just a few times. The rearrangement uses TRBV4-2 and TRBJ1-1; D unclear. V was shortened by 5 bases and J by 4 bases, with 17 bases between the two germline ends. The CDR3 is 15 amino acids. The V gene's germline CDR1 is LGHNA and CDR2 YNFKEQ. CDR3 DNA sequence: TGTGCCAGCAGCGAATCCGACGCGGACGTCACTGAAGCTTTCTTT. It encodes CASSESDADVTEAFF.

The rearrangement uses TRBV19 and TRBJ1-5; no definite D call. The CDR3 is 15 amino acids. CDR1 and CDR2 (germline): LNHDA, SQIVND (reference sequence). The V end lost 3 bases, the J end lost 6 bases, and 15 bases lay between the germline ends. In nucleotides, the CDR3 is TGTGCCAGTAGTATCGTTTCCCGGGGATTTCAGCCCCAGCATTTT. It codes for CASSIVSRGFQPQHF.

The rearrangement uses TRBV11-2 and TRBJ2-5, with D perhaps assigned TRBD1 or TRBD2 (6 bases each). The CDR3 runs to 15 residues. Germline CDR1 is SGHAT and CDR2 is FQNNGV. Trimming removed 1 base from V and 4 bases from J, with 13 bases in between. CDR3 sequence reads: CASSLVGGPRETQYF. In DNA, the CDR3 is TGTGCCAGCAGCTTAGTTGGGGGGCCGCGAGAGACCCAGTACTTC.

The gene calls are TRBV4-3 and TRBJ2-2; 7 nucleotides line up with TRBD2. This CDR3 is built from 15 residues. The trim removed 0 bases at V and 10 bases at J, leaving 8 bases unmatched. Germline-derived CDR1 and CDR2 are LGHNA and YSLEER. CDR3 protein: CASSQDRGDFEELFF. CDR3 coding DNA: TGCGCCAGCAGCCAAGATCGGGGGGACTTCGAGGAGCTGTTTTTT.

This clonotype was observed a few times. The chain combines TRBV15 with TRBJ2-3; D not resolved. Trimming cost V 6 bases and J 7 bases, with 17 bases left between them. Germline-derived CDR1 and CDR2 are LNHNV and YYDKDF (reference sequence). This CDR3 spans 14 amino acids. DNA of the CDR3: TGTGCCACCAGTCCCTGGGGATGGGGTAATACGCAGTATTTT. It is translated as CATSPWGWGNTQYF.

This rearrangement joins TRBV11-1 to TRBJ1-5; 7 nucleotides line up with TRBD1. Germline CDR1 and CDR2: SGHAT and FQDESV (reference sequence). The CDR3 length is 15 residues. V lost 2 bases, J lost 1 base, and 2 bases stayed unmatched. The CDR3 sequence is CASSLMGQSNQPQHF. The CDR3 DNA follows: TGTGCCAGCAGCTTAATGGGACAGAGCAATCAGCCCCAGCATTTT.

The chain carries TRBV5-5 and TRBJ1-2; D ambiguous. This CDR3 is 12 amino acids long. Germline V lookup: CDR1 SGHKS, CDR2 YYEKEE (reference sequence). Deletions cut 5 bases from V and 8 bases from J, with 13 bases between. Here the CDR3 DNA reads TGTGCCAGCAGACTCTCAGCGGTAGGCTACACCTTC. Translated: CASRLSAVGYTF.

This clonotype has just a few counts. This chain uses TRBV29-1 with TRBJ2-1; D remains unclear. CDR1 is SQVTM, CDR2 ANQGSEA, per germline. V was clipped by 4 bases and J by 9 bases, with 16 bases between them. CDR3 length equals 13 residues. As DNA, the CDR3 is TGCAGCGTTGTCGGGTTAGCTAGAGGTGAGCAGTTCTTC. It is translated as CSVVGLARGEQFF.

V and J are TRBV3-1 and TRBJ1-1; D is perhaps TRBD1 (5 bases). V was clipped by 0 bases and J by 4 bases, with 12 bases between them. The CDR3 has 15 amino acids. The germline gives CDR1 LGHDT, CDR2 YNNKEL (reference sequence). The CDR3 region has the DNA TGTGCCAGCAGCCAAGAGCAGGGTTGGGGCACTGAAGCTTTCTTT. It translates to CASSQEQGWGTEAFF.

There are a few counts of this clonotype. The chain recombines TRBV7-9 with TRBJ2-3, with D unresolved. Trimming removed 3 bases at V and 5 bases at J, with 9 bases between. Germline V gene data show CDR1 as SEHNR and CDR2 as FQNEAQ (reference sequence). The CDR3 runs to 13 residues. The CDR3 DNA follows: TGTGCCAGCAGCTTTGGGTTTAAAGATACGCAGTATTTT. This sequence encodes CASSFGFKDTQYF. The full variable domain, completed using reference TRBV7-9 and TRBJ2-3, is DTGVSQNPRHKITKRGQNVTFRCDPISEHNRLYWYRQTLGQGPEFLTYFQNEAQLEKSRLLSDRFSAERPKGSFSTLEIQRTEQGDSAMYLCASSFGFKDTQYFGPGTRLTVL.

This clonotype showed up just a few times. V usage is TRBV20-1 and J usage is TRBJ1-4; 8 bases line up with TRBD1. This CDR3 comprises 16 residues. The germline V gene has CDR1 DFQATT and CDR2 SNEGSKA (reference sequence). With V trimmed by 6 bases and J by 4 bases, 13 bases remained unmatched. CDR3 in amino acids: CSAGRWDRRGNEKLFF. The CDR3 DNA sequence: TGCAGTGCGGGAAGGTGGGACAGGCGGGGTAATGAAAAACTGTTTTTT.

The CDR3 region is CASSLVGQRDLGNEQFF. The DNA of the CDR3 is TGCGCCAGCAGCTTGGTGGGACAGAGAGACTTAGGAAATGAGCAGTTCTTC. The gene calls are TRBV5-1 and TRBJ2-1; TRBD1 aligns across 7 bases. The V and J ends lost 0 bases and 7 bases, in that order; junction bases with no gene match: 13. This CDR3 comprises 17 residues. CDR1 is SGHRS and CDR2 is YFSETQ in the germline V gene.

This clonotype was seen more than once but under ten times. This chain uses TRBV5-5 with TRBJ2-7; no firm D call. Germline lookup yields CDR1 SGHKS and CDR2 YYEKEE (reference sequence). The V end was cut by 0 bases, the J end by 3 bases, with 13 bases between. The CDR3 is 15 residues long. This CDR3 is CASSLGSARIYEQYF. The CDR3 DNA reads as TGTGCCAGCAGCTTGGGCTCAGCGAGAATCTACGAGCAGTACTTC.

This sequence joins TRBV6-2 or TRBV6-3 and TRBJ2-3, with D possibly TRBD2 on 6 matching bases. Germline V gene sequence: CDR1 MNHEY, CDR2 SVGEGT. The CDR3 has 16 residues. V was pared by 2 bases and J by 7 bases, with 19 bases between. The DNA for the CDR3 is TGTGCCAGCAGTTACGGAGGGAGAGGTCCTCGGAATACGCAGTATTTT. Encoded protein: CASSYGGRGPRNTQYF.

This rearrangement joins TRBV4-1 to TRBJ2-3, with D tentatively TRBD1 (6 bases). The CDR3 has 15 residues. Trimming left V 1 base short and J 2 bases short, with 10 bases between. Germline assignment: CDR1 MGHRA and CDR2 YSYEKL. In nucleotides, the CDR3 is TGCGCCAGCAGCCAAGGGGACACCAACACAGATACGCAGTATTTT. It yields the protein CASSQGDTNTDTQYF.

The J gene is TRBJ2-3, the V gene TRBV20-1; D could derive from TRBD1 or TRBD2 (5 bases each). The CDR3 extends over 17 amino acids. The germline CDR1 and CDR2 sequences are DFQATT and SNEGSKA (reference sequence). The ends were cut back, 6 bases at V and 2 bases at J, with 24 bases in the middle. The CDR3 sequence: CSASRRPWGFDTDTQYF. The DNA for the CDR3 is TGCAGTGCCAGCCGCAGACCTTGGGGGTTCGACACAGATACGCAGTATTTT.